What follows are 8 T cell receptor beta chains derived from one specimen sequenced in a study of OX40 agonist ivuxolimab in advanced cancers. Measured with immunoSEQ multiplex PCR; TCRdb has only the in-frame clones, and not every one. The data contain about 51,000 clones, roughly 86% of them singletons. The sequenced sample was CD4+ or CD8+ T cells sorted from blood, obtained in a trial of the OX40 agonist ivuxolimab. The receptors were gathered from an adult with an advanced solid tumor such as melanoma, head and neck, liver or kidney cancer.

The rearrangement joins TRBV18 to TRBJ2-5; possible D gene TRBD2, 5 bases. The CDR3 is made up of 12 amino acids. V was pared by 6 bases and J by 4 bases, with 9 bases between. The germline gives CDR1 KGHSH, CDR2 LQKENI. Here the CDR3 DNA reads TGTGCCAGCTCCCCCGAGGGAGAGACCCAGTACTTC. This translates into CASSPEGETQYF.

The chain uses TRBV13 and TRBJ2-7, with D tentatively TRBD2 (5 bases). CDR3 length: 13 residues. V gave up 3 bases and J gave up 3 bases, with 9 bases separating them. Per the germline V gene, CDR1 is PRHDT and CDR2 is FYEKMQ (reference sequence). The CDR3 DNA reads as TGTGCCAGCAGCTTGTTAGGGAGCTACGAGCAGTACTTC. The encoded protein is CASSLLGSYEQYF.

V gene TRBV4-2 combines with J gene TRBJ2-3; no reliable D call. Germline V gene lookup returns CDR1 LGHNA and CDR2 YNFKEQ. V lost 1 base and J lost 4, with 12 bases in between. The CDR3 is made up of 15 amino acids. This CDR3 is CASSQGLGFSDTQYF. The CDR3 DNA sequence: TGTGCCAGCAGCCAAGGTCTAGGTTTCTCAGATACGCAGTATTTT.

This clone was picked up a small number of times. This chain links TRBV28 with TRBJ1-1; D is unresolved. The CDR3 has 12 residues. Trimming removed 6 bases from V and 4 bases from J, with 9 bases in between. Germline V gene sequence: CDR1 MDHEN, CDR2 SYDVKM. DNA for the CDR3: TGTGCCAGCAGGAGTGGGAGCACTGAAGCTTTCTTT. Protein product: CASRSGSTEAFF.

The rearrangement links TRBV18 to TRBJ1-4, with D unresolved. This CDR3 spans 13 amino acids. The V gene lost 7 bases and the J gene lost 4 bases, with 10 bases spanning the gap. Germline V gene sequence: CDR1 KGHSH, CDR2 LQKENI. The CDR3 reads CASYESLNEKLFF. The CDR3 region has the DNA TGTGCCAGCTACGAGAGCCTTAATGAAAAACTGTTTTTT.

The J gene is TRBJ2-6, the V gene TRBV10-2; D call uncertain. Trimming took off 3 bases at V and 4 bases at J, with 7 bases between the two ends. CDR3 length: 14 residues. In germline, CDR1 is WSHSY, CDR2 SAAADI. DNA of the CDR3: TGCGCCAGCAGTGAAGGTTGGGGGGCCAACGTCCTGACTTTC. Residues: CASSEGWGANVLTF.

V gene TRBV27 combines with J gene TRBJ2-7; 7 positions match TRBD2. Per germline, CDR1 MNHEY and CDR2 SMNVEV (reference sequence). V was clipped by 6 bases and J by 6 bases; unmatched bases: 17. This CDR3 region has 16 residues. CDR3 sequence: CASSQKVVSGPLEQYF. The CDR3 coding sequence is TGTGCCAGCAGCCAAAAAGTGGTTAGCGGGCCCCTCGAGCAGTACTTC.

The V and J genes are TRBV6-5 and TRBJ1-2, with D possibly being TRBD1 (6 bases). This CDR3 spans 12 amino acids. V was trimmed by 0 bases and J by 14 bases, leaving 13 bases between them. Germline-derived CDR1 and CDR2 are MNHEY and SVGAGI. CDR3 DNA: TGTGCCAGCAGTTACTCAGGGACACGCGCAACCTTC. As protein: CASSYSGTRATF.